The 13 T cell receptor beta chains below all came from one sample that was sequenced in a study of cytomegalovirus exposure and HLA in healthy donors. The PCR used 60 Vbeta and 13 Jbeta primers. Assay used: immunoSEQ multiplex PCR; TCRdb lists only in-frame clones, some missing. The repertoire consists of over 200,000 clones, with about 83% occurring once and the leading ten covering about 1.2%. The sample consisted of PBMCs. All receptors come from a human donor in good health.

J is TRBJ2-1 and V is TRBV27; 7 bases match TRBD1. With V trimmed by 4 bases and J by 12 bases, 9 bases remained unmatched. The CDR3 is 13 amino acids. Germline V gene lookup returns CDR1 MNHEY and CDR2 SMNVEV (reference sequence). CDR3 in amino acids: CASSSPGRQGQFF. CDR3 DNA sequence: TGTGCCAGCAGTTCACCGGGGCGACAGGGGCAGTTCTTC.

The chain couples TRBV28 to TRBJ2-3; D may be TRBD1 (5 bases). CDR3 size: 14 residues. CDR1 is MDHEN, CDR2 SYDVKM, per germline. Between the trimmed V and J ends, which lost 3 bases and 6 bases, there was a span of 13 bases. CDR3 protein: CASSLQGQWDTQYF. DNA for the CDR3: TGTGCCAGCAGTTTGCAGGGCCAGTGGGATACGCAGTATTTT.

The chain links TRBV4-1 to TRBJ2-1, with 14 bases identical to TRBD2. V gave up 4 bases and J gave up 8 bases; unmatched junction bases: 4. The V gene's germline CDR1 is MGHRA and CDR2 YSYEKL. The CDR3 is 15 residues long. The CDR3 region is CASSLRLAGGDEQFF. In nucleotides, the CDR3 is TGCGCCAGCAGCCTCAGACTAGCGGGAGGGGATGAGCAGTTCTTC.

J is TRBJ1-2 and V is TRBV6-5; the D gene is possibly TRBD1 (6 bases). The germline CDR1 and CDR2 sequences are MNHEY and SVGAGI. The CDR3 contains 12 residues. With 2 bases removed from V and 8 bases from J, the gap between germline ends came to 9 bases. CDR3 coding DNA: TGTGCCAGCAGTTACGACAGGCGGGGCTACACCTTC. Its translation: CASSYDRRGYTF.

This clone was observed once. The chain recombines TRBV25-1 with TRBJ2-5, with D perhaps TRBD2 (5 bases). The CDR3 sequence is 16 residues long. CDR1 and CDR2 (germline): MGHDK, SYGVNS. V dropped 1 base and J dropped 3 bases, with 15 bases sitting between them. The CDR3 loop reads CASSEWSRASEETQYF. The CDR3 DNA is TGTGCCAGCAGTGAATGGTCGAGGGCCTCGGAAGAGACCCAGTACTTC. Full variable domain (outside the CDR3, taken from reference TRBV25-1 and TRBJ2-5): EADIYQTPRYLVIGTGKKITLECSQTMGHDKMYWYQQDPGMELHLIHYSYGVNSTEKGDLSSESTVSRIRTEHFPLTLESARPSHTSQYLCASSEWSRASEETQYFGPGTRLLVL.

V and J are TRBV20-1 and TRBJ2-1; D gene uncertain. The CDR3 contains 11 residues. V shed 6 bases and J shed 5 bases, with 8 bases lying between them. Looked up from germline, CDR1 is DFQATT and CDR2 is SNEGSKA (reference sequence). CDR3 residues: CSARKHNEQFF. Here the CDR3 DNA reads TGCAGTGCCCGAAAGCACAATGAGCAGTTCTTC.

The chain has TRBV14 and TRBJ1-6; TRBD1 agrees at 9 bases. J was trimmed by 12 bases and V by 6 bases; bases with no gene match: 12. Per the germline V gene, CDR1 is SGHDN and CDR2 is FVKESK. CDR3 length equals 15 residues. The CDR3 DNA reads TGTGCCAGCAGTCCCGGACAGGGGCGGGGGAGACCCCTCCACTTT. Its translation: CASSPGQGRGRPLHF.

The genes are TRBV27 and TRBJ2-7; possible D gene TRBD1, 6 bases. Germline V CDR1 and CDR2: MNHEY, SMNVEV (reference sequence). V was shortened by 0 bases and J by 5 bases, with 17 bases between the two germline ends. The CDR3 consists of 16 residues. DNA for the CDR3: TGTGCCAGCAGTTTATCGCCCAGGGGCTTGGGTGACGAGCAGTACTTC. Translated: CASSLSPRGLGDEQYF.

V is TRBV4-1 and J is TRBJ2-7, with D possibly TRBD2 on 6 matching bases. V lost 1 base and J 6 bases, leaving 16 bases between the germline ends. This CDR3 region has 15 residues. Germline V gene sequence: CDR1 MGHRA, CDR2 YSYEKL. The CDR3 is CASSQVEGPISEQYF. CDR3 DNA: TGCGCCAGCAGCCAAGTGGAGGGTCCTATCTCCGAGCAGTACTTC.

The gene calls are TRBV7-2 and TRBJ2-7, with 10 bases aligning to TRBD2. The CDR3 runs to 15 residues. Germline CDR1 SGHTA, CDR2 FQGNSA. The V gene end was trimmed by 5 bases and the J gene end by 1 base; junction bases not matched to a gene: 5. CDR3 DNA: TGTGCCAGCAGCCCATGGACTAGCGGATCCTACGAGCAGTACTTC. Translation gives CASSPWTSGSYEQYF.

The chain combines TRBV7-9 with TRBJ2-1; weak D call: TRBD1 (6 bases). The CDR3 covers 18 residues. Per the germline V gene, CDR1 is SEHNR and CDR2 is FQNEAQ (reference sequence). V lost 1 base and J lost 2, with 18 bases in between. This chain's CDR3 is CASSLVRQGFAAYNEQFF. The CDR3 DNA reads TGTGCCAGCAGCTTAGTAAGGCAGGGGTTCGCCGCCTACAATGAGCAGTTCTTC.

Only one count was recorded for this clone. V gene TRBV4-2 combines with J gene TRBJ1-4; 10 nucleotides line up with TRBD1. The CDR3 consists of 15 residues. Germline CDR1 reads LGHNA; CDR2 reads YNFKEQ. The V and J ends lost 3 bases and 7 bases, in that order; junction bases with no gene match: 5. The CDR3 region has the DNA TGTGCCAGCAGCCAGGAGGGGGACAGGGGTGAAAAACTGTTTTTT. It codes for CASSQEGDRGEKLFF.

The chain uses TRBV4-2 and TRBJ2-3, with TRBD2 identical over 10 bases. V lost 4 bases, J lost 1 base, and 2 bases stayed unmatched. The CDR3 has 15 amino acids. Germline CDR1 is LGHNA and CDR2 is YNFKEQ. The CDR3 loop reads CASSPGTSGTDTQYF. Written as DNA, the CDR3 is TGTGCCAGCAGCCCCGGGACTAGCGGCACAGATACGCAGTATTTT.